This TCR beta chain derives from a study of CD8+ T cells in alopecia areata. Turning to the study itself: Patients in the treated group were given tofacitinib by mouth, 5 to 10 mg twice a day.

From alopecia areata patients, lesional scalp punch biopsies and peripheral blood were collected. Isolation of CD4+ and CD8+ T cells from PBMCs was achieved by sorting. As the sequencing template, cDNA was produced by extracting RNA and reverse transcribing it. The data were produced by immunoSEQ multiplex PCR, yet TCRdb's version contains in-frame clones alone and is incomplete. Of a few hundred thousand clones in the sample, around 67% were seen once. The V and J ends lost 6 bases and 0 bases respectively, with 13 bases between them. CDR1 is SGHRS, CDR2 YFSETQ, per germline. CDR3 length equals 16 residues.

The input for sequencing was CD4+ T cells sorted from blood, taken at week 0. J is TRBJ1-6 and V is TRBV5-1, with D uncertain. The clonotype comes from a human donor with alopecia areata. The DNA for the CDR3 is TGCGCCAGCAAGTTGGTGTTAAGCTCCTATAATTCACCCCTCCACTTT. This translates into CASKLVLSSYNSPLHF.